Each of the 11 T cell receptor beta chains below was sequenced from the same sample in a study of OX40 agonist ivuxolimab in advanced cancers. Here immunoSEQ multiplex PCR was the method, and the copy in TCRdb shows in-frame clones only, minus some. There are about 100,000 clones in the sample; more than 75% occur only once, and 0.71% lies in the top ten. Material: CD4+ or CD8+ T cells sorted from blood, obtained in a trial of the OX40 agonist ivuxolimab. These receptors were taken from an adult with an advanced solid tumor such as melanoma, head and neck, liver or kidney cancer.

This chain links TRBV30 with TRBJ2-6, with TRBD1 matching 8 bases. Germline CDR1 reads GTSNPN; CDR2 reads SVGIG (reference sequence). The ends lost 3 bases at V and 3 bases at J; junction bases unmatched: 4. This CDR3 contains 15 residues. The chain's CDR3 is CAWSLQGVGANVLTF. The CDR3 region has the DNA TGTGCCTGGAGCCTACAGGGGGTTGGGGCCAACGTCCTGACTTTC.

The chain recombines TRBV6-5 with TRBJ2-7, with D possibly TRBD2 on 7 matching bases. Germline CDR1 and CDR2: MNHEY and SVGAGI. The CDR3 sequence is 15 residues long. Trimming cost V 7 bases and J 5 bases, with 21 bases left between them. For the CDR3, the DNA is TGTGCCAGCACCACTGGGGGGGGCGCACCCAACGAGCAGTACTTC. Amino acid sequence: CASTTGGGAPNEQYF.

The CDR3 reads CASSSSPPKDTEAFF. The CDR3 DNA reads TGTGCCAGCAGCTCCTCGCCCCCTAAGGACACTGAAGCTTTCTTT. The chain couples TRBV7-9 to TRBJ1-1; no clear D. CDR3 length: 15 residues. Trimming took off 4 bases at V and 3 bases at J, with 15 bases between the two ends. CDR1 and CDR2 from the germline V gene are SEHNR and FQNEAQ (reference sequence). The variable domain in full, with the rest retrieved from reference TRBV7-9 and TRBJ1-1, is DTGVSQNPRHKITKRGQNVTFRCDPISEHNRLYWYRQTLGQGPEFLTYFQNEAQLEKSRLLSDRFSAERPKGSFSTLEIQRTEQGDSAMYLCASSSSPPKDTEAFFGQGTRLTVV.

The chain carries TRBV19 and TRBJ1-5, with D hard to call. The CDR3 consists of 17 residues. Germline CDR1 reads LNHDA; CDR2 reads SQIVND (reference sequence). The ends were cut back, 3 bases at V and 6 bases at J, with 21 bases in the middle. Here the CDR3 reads CASSIDPPTRLIQPQHF. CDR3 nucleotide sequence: TGTGCCAGTAGTATCGACCCTCCGACTAGGCTGATTCAGCCCCAGCATTTT.

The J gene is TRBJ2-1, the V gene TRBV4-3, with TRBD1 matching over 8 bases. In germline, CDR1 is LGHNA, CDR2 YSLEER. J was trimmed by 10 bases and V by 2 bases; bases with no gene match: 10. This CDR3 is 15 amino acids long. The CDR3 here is CASSQPRQGADEQFF. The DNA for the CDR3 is TGCGCCAGCAGCCAACCCAGGCAGGGGGCAGACGAGCAGTTCTTC.

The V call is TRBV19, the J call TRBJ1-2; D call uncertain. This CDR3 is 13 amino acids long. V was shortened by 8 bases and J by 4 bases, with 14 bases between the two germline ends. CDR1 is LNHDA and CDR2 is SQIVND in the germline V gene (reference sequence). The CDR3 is CASVGGNTYGYTF. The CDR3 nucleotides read TGTGCCAGTGTGGGAGGAAACACCTATGGCTACACCTTC. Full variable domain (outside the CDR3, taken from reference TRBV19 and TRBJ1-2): DGGITQSPKYLFRKEGQNVTLSCEQNLNHDAMYWYRQDPGQGLRLIYYSQIVNDFQKGDIAEGYSVSREKKESFPLTVTSAQKNPTAFYLCASVGGNTYGYTFGSGTRLTVV.

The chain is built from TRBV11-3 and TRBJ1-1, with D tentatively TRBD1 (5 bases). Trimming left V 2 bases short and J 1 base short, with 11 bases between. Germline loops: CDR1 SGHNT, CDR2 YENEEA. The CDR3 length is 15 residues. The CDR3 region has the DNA TGTGCCAGCAGCTTATCGTTCAGGGCGAACACTGAAGCTTTCTTT. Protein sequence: CASSLSFRANTEAFF.

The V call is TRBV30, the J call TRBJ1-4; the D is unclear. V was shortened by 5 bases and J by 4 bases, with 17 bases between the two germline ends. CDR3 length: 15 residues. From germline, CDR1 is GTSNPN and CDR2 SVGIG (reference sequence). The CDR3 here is CAWRRRGGFNEKLFF. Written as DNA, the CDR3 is TGTGCCTGGCGACGCCGCGGAGGGTTTAATGAAAAACTGTTTTTT.

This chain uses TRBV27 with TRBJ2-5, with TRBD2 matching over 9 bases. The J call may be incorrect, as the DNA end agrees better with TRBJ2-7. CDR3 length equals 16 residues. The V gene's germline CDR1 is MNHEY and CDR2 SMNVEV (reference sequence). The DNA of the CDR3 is TGTGCCAGCGGCCACTTTCCCGCTAGCGGGAACTACGAGCAGTACTTC. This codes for CASGHFPASGNYEQYF.

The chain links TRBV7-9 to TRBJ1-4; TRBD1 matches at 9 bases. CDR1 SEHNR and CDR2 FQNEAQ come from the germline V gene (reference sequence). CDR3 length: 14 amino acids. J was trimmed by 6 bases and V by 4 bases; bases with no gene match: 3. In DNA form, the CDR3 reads TGTGCCAGCAGCTCCCGGGACAGGGATGAAAAACTGTTTTTT. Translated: CASSSRDRDEKLFF.

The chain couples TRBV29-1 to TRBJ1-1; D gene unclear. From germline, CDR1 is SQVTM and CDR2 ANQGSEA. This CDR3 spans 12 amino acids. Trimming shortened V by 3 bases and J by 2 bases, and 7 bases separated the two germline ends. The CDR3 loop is CSVERANTEAFF. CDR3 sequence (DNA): TGCAGCGTTGAGAGAGCTAACACTGAAGCTTTCTTT.